This T cell receptor (beta chain) was documented in a study of post-analysis software for immune sequencing data. Study-level findings and limits: Roughly 5 TRBV segments (TRBV5-6, TRBV5-1 and TRBV20-1 among them) occurred more frequently in patients than in controls.

CDR1 and CDR2 from the germline V gene are MDHEN and SYDVKM. CDR3 length equals 18 residues. The TCR beta cDNA libraries contained unique molecular identifiers. TCRdb redid the calling of the PCR reads with MiXCR, one entry per CDR3 protein. The sample records about 460,000 distinct CDR3 sequences, approximately 46% being singletons. This clonotype was observed once. The antigen is unknown. This receptor was identified in a girl between 5 and 17 years old with multiple sclerosis. The specimen sequenced was blood. This rearrangement joins TRBV28 to TRBJ2-4; 12 bases map to TRBD2. The DNA end favors TRBJ2-7, so the J call may be wrong. The CDR3 nucleotides are TGTGCCAGCAGTTCCACCCGGTCCCTAGCGGGAGGGACCTACGAGCAGTACTTC. Protein: CASSSTRSLAGGTYEQYF.